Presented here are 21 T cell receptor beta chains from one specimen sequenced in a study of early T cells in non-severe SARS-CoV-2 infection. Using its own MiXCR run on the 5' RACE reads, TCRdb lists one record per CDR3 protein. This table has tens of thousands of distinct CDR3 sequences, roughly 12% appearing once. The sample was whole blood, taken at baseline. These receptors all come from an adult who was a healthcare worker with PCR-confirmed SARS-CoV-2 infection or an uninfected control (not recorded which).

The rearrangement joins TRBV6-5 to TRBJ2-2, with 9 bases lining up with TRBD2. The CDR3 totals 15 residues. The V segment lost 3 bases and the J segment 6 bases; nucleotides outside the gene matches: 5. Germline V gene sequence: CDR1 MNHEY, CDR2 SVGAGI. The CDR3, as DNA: TGTGCCAGCAGTTATGCGGGGGGGGCGGCCGGGGAGCTGTTTTTT. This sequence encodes CASSYAGGAAGELFF.

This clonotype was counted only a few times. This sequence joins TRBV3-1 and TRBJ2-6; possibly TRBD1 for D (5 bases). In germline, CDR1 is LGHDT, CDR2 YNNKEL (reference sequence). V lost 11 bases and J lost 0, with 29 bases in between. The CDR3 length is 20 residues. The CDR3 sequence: CASRPGSYTTPRSGANVLTF. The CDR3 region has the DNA TGTGCCTCCAGACCAGGGTCTTACACCACCCCTCGCTCTGGGGCCAACGTCCTGACTTTC. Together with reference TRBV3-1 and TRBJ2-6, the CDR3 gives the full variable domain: DTAVSQTPKYLVTQMGNDKSIKCEQNLGHDTMYWYKQDSKKFLKIMFSYNNKELIINETVPNRFSPKSPDKAHLNLHINSLELGDSAVYFCASRPGSYTTPRSGANVLTFGAGSRLTVL.

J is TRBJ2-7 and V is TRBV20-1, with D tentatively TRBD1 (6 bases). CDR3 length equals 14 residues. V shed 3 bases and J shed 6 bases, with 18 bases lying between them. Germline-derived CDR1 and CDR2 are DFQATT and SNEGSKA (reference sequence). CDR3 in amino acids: CSARDPGAPREQYF. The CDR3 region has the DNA TGCAGTGCTAGGGACCCAGGGGCCCCTCGCGAGCAGTACTTC.

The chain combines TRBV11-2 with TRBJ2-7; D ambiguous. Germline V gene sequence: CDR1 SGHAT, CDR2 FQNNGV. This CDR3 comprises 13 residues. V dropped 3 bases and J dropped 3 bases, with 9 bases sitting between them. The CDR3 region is CASSFRRVYEQYF. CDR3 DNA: TGTGCCAGCAGCTTTCGCCGGGTCTACGAGCAGTACTTC.

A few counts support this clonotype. The CDR3 DNA follows: TGTGCCATCAGTGCTTCCTCAGGGACAGATACGCAGTATTTT. Encoded protein: CAISASSGTDTQYF. This chain connects TRBV10-3 to TRBJ2-3, with D possibly TRBD1 on 5 matching bases. The germline V and J ends were trimmed by 4 bases and 3 bases, with 11 bases remaining between them. CDR3 length: 14 residues. The V gene's germline CDR1 is ENHRY and CDR2 SYGVKD.

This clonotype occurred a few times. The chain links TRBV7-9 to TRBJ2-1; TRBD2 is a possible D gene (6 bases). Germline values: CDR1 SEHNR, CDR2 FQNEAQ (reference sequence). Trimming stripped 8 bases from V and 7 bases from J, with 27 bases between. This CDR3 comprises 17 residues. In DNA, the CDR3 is TGTGCCAGCCGCCTAGACCTCATGCGGGGAATTAAAAATGAGCAGTTCTTC. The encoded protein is CASRLDLMRGIKNEQFF.

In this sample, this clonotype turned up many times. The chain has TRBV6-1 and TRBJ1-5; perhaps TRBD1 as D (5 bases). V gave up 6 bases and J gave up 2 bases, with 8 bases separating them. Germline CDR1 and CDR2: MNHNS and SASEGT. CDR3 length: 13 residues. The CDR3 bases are TGTGCCAGCAGGACAGATCGCAATCAGCCCCAGCATTTT. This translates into CASRTDRNQPQHF.

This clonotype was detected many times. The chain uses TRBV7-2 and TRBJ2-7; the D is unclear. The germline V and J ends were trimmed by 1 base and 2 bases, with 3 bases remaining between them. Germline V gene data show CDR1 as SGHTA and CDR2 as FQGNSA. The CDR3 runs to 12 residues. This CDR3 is CASSLVAYEQYF. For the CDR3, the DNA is TGTGCCAGCAGCTTAGTAGCCTACGAGCAGTACTTC.

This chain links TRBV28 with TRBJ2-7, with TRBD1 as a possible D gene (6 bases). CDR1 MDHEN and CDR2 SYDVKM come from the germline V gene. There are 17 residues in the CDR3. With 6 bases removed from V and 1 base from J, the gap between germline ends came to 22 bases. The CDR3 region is CASSRSHSGTPSYEQYF. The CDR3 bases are TGTGCCAGCAGCCGGAGCCACTCGGGGACACCTTCCTACGAGCAGTACTTC.

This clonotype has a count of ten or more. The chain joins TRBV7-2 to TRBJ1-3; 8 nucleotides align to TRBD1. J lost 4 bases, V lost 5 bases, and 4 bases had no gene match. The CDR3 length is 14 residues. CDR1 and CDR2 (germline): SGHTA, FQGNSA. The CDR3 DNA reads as TGTGCCAGCAGCCGGACAGGGCGAGGAAACACCATATATTTT. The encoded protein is CASSRTGRGNTIYF. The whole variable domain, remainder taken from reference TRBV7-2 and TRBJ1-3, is GAGVSQSPSNKVTEKGKDVELRCDPISGHTALYWYRQSLGQGLEFLIYFQGNSAPDKSGLPSDRFSAERTGGSVSTLTIQRTQQEDSAVYLCASSRTGRGNTIYFGEGSWLTVV.

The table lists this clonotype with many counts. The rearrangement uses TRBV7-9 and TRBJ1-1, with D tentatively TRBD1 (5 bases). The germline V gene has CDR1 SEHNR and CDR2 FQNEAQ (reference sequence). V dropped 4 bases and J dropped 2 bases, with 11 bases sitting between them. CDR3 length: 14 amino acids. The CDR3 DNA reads TGTGCCAGCAGCTCGAGGACATCCAACACTGAAGCTTTCTTT. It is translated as CASSSRTSNTEAFF.

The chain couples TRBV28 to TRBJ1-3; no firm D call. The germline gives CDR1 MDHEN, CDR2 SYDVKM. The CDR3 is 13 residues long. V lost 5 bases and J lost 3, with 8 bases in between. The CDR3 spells CASSGGYGNTIYF. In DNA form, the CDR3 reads TGTGCCAGCAGTGGCGGATATGGAAACACCATATATTTT.

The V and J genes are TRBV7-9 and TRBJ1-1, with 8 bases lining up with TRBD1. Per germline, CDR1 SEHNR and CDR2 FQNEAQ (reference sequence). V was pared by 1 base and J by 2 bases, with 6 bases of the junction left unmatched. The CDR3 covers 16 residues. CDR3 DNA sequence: TGTGCCAGCAGCTTAGGAACAGGGGGACGAAACACTGAAGCTTTCTTT. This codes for CASSLGTGGRNTEAFF.

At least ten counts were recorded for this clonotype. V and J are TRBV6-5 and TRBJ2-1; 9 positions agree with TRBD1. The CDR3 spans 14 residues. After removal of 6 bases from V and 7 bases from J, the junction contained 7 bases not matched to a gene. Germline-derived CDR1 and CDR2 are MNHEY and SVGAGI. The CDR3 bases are TGTGCCAGCAGCCCACAGGGGGCGAGGAATGAGCAGTTCTTC. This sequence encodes CASSPQGARNEQFF.

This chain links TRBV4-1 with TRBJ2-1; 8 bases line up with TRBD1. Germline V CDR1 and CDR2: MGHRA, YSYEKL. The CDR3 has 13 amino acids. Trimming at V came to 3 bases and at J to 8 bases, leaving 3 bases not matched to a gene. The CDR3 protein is CASSHGQGYEQFF. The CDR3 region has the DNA TGCGCCAGCAGCCATGGACAGGGCTATGAGCAGTTCTTC.

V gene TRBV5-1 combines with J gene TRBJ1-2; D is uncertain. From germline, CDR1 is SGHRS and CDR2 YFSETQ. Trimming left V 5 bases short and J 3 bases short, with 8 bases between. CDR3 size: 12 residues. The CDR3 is CASSMQDYGYTF. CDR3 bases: TGCGCCAGCAGTATGCAGGACTATGGCTACACCTTC.

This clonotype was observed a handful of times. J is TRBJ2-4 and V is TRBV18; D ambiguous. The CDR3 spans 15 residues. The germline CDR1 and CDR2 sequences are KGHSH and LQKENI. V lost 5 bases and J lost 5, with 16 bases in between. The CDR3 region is CASSIYPGPENIQYF. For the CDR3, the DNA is TGTGCCAGCTCAATTTACCCGGGCCCAGAAAACATTCAGTACTTC.

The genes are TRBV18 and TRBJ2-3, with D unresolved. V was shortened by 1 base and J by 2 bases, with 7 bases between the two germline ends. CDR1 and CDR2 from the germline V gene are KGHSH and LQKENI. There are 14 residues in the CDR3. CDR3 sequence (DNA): TGTGCCAGCTCACCACGAGACTCCACAGATACGCAGTATTTT. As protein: CASSPRDSTDTQYF.

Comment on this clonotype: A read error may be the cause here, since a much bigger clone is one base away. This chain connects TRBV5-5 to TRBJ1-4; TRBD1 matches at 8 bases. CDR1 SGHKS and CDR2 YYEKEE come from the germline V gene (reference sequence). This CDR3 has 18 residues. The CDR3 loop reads CVSSPRTGLVSTNEKLFF. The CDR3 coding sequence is TGTGTCAGCAGCCCAAGGACAGGGCTCGTATCAACTAATGAAAAACTGTTTTTT.

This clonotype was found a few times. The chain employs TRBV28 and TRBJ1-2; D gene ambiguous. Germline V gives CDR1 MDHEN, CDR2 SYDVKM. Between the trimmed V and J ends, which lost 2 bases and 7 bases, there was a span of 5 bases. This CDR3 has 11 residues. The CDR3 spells CASSLGVGYTF. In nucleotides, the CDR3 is TGTGCCAGCAGTTTAGGGGTTGGCTACACCTTC.

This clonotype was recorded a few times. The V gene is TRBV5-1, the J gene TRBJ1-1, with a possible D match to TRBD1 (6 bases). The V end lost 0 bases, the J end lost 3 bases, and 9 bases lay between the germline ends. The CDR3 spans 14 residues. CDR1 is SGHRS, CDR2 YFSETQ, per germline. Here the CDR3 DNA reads TGCGCCAGCAGCTTGGAACAGGGTTACACTGAAGCTTTCTTT. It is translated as CASSLEQGYTEAFF.